One sample yielded the 10 T cell receptor beta chains listed below, sequenced in a study of blood T cell repertoires in COVID-19. Assay: immunoSEQ multiplex PCR; the TCRdb copy retains only in-frame clones and omits some. The profile shows over 150,000 clones, 86% of them singletons. The sample taken for sequencing was peripheral blood. The receptors here all came from a middle-aged man with active or convalescent COVID-19.

This chain uses TRBV3-1 (or the pseudogene TRBV3-2) with TRBJ2-3, with no clear D. The germline V and J ends were trimmed by 2 bases and 2 bases, with 5 bases remaining between them. The CDR3 sequence is 13 residues long. Germline CDR1 LGHDT, CDR2 YNNKEL (reference sequence). CDR3 in DNA: TGTGCCAGCAGCCAATTTAACACAGATACGCAGTATTTT. As protein: CASSQFNTDTQYF.

This clone was observed a handful of times. The chain carries TRBV6-4 and TRBJ2-2; 7 bases fit TRBD2. Germline loops: CDR1 MRHNA, CDR2 SNTAGT. CDR3 length equals 16 residues. V lost 4 bases, J lost 4 bases, and 9 bases stayed unmatched. CDR3 in DNA: TGTGCCAGCAGTGGCGTGGCGGGAGCCATCACCGGGGAGCTGTTTTTT. Translated, it gives CASSGVAGAITGELFF.

The chain couples TRBV3-1 (or the pseudogene TRBV3-2) to TRBJ1-4, with a tentative D call TRBD1 (5 bases). V lost 8 bases and J 13 bases, leaving 20 bases between the germline ends. The CDR3 loop spans 13 amino acids. Looked up from germline, CDR1 is LGHDT and CDR2 is YNNKEL (reference sequence). The DNA for the CDR3 is TGTGCCAGCGGGGAAAGGGGCCTTCTAGGACTGTTTTTT. Translating it yields CASGERGLLGLFF.

The chain links TRBV28 to TRBJ1-2; no reliable D call. Germline V gene lookup returns CDR1 MDHEN and CDR2 SYDVKM. This CDR3 comprises 11 residues. The germline V and J ends were trimmed by 4 bases and 8 bases, with 8 bases remaining between them. The CDR3 sequence: CASSSGYGYTF. CDR3 nucleotides: TGTGCCAGCAGTTCAGGCTACGGCTACACCTTC.

The chain uses TRBV21-1 and TRBJ1-6; the D segment call TRBD1 is taken from the table without a DNA check. TRBV21-1 is noted as a pseudogene. The CDR3 covers 18 residues. CDR3 in amino acids: CASSKWKTGEPYNSPLHF. The CDR3, as DNA: TGTGCCAGCAGCAAATGGAAGACAGGGGAGCCATATAATTCACCCCTCCACTTT.

J is TRBJ1-5 and V is TRBV25-1; D unclear. Trimming removed 1 base at V and 6 bases at J, with 16 bases between. The CDR3 has 16 residues. Germline loops: CDR1 MGHDK, CDR2 SYGVNS. CDR3 protein: CASSESTADWGQPQHF. CDR3 coding DNA: TGTGCCAGCAGTGAATCCACAGCGGATTGGGGTCAGCCCCAGCATTTT.

The genes are TRBV7-8 and TRBJ2-2, with a weak D call TRBD1 (5 bases). Germline V gene lookup returns CDR1 SGHVS and CDR2 FQNEAQ. CDR3 length: 15 residues. V lost 3 bases, J lost 0 bases, and 8 bases lay in between. For the CDR3, the DNA is TGTGCCAGCAGCTTTGACAGTTCGAACACCGGGGAGCTGTTTTTT. Translated, it gives CASSFDSSNTGELFF.

This sequence joins TRBV7-3 and TRBJ2-2, with D possibly being TRBD1 (6 bases). The CDR3 totals 14 residues. Trimming removed 5 bases from V and 5 bases from J, with 12 bases in between. Germline CDR1 is SGHTA and CDR2 is FQGTGA. CDR3 sequence (DNA): TGTGCCAGCAGCATTACAGGGCAAACCGGGGAGCTGTTTTTT. Translation: CASSITGQTGELFF.

The chain couples TRBV19 to TRBJ1-2; 11 positions agree with TRBD1. This CDR3 contains 18 residues. The junction had 12 bases not matched to a gene; V was cut back by 5 bases and J by 1 base. Germline CDR1 is LNHDA and CDR2 is SQIVND (reference sequence). The CDR3 loop reads CASSFLRGTGGSNYGYTF. DNA for the CDR3: TGTGCCAGTAGTTTCCTCCGCGGGACAGGGGGAAGTAACTATGGCTACACCTTC.

The chain couples TRBV20-1 to TRBJ1-6; D unclear. The CDR3 sequence is 17 residues long. V was clipped by 3 bases and J by 0 bases, with 15 bases between them. CDR1 and CDR2 from the germline V gene are DFQATT and SNEGSKA (reference sequence). The CDR3 sequence is CSASTGEAASYNSPLHF. The CDR3 DNA is TGCAGTGCTAGTACGGGTGAGGCAGCCTCCTATAATTCACCCCTCCACTTT.